These T cell receptor beta chains were read from a single sample in a study of beta chain features in type 1 diabetes. Sequencing was performed with immunoSEQ multiplex PCR; in TCRdb, only in-frame clones are kept and a portion is missing. The sample records 600,000 to 750,000 clones, around 12% being singletons. The sequencing input was naive CD4+ T cells from blood. The receptors were sampled from a man younger than 40 with type 1 diabetes. Each CDR3 is given with its conserved first and last residue.

v_call,j_call,cdr3_aa
TRBV7-2,TRBJ2-6,CASSLGGSGANVLTF
TRBV7-9,TRBJ2-3,CASSPTSTDTQYF
TRBV9,TRBJ2-5,CASSVMSGGAKETQYF
TRBV5-1,TRBJ2-1,CASSLARTAYNEQFF
TRBV25-1,TRBJ1-2,CASSEIEGAHGYTF
TRBV25-1,TRBJ2-1,CASSRGPSSYNEQFF
TRBV7-9,TRBJ2-3,CASSLSRTADTQYF
TRBV2,TRBJ2-7,CASSVGRGHEQYF
TRBV7-8,TRBJ2-4,CASSSQDGGGAKNIQYF
TRBV20-1,TRBJ1-1,CSAGDSEAFF
TRBV14,TRBJ1-1,CASSQVLGQGTEAFF
TRBV5-1,TRBJ2-1,CASSVGTSGRNEQFF
TRBV11-1,TRBJ1-1,CASSLRQPGDTEAFF
TRBV5-1,TRBJ1-4,CASSLAEGKLFF
TRBV9,TRBJ1-1,CASSPWGGGYEAFF
TRBV6-1,TRBJ2-6,CASSEDRAGANVLTF
TRBV5-1,TRBJ1-1,CASSIGNMNTEAFF
TRBV7-9,TRBJ2-3,CASSLVIGASTDTQYF
TRBV29-1,TRBJ2-1,CSVRAGGRNEQFF
TRBV7-9,TRBJ2-1,CASSLVDRRAGEQFF
TRBV6-1,TRBJ1-6,CASSEAGQYNSPLHF
TRBV10-2,TRBJ1-5,CASTTGRNQPQHF
TRBV28,TRBJ2-2,CASSSSGQGDTGELFF
TRBV5-1,TRBJ2-2,CASSPLATGELFF
TRBV28,TRBJ2-3,CASSLGPRRADTQYF
TRBV5-1,TRBJ2-6,CASSERGAAGANVLTF
TRBV4-2,TRBJ1-1,CASSQDFRGVTEAFF
TRBV7-2,TRBJ2-5,CASSLGAGGAETQYF
TRBV9,TRBJ2-2,CASSVAPSGANTGELFF
TRBV6-5,TRBJ1-6,CASYQTGSGPLHF
TRBV19,TRBJ1-6,CASSRAGQGISPLHF
TRBV9,TRBJ2-6,CASSARGSGANVLTF
TRBV5-4,TRBJ1-3,CASSGVGGNTIYF
TRBV18,TRBJ1-4,CASSPREAVEKLFF
TRBV2,TRBJ1-6,CASSGSGYGPLHF
TRBV5-1,TRBJ1-1,CASSLSGAQGSEAFF
TRBV5-1,TRBJ1-4,CASSVTGLNEKLFF
TRBV27,TRBJ2-7,CASTKGGQNSYEQYF
TRBV4-2,TRBJ2-1,CASRGTGGSNEQFF
TRBV30,TRBJ1-5,CAWSVDTPGNQPQHF
TRBV2,TRBJ1-6,CASIETGFYSPLHF
TRBV27,TRBJ1-6,CASSLEGANSYNSPLHF
TRBV7-9,TRBJ2-2,CASSSLGAGELFF
TRBV7-9,TRBJ2-2,CASSLELNTGELFF
TRBV5-4,TRBJ2-7,CASSLEPLLNEQYF
TRBV30,TRBJ1-5,CAWSADRYSNQPQHF
TRBV18,TRBJ1-2,CASSPPNGPYGYTF
TRBV19,TRBJ2-1,CASRERGEGNEQFF
TRBV9,TRBJ2-1,CASSVGGRRDSEQFF
TRBV29-1,TRBJ2-5,CSVGRGRSDQETQYF
TRBV28,TRBJ1-4,CASSPTGGTNEKLFF
TRBV10-3,TRBJ2-5,CAISGTAPETQYF
TRBV5-6,TRBJ2-1,CASREGKSLGDEQFF
TRBV27,TRBJ1-2,CASSLNRANYGYTF
TRBV5-1,TRBJ1-5,CASSLIGDQPQHF
TRBV5-1,TRBJ1-1,CASSLVGRALTEAFF
TRBV6-6,TRBJ1-4,CATGQGGRNEKLFF
TRBV19,TRBJ2-4,CASSIFGSLAKNIQYF
TRBV30,TRBJ2-3,CAWSLGQGVGADTQYF